This T cell receptor beta chain was obtained from a study of T cells after yellow fever vaccination. Remarks on this clonotype: Its target is unknown.

By 5'RACE template switching, TCR cDNA was produced, with a universal primer site and UMIs added in the process. Using its own MiXCR run on the 5' RACE reads, TCRdb lists one record per CDR3 protein. The sample shows 320,000 or so distinct CDR3 sequences, around 8.1% of them seen only once. The germline CDR1 and CDR2 sequences are GTSNPN and SVGIG (reference sequence). The CDR3 spans 13 residues. Trimming left V 3 bases short and J 13 bases short, with 19 bases between. Study findings and constraints: Clonotypes shared by both compartments, CD4 and CD8, made up a small share.

This sequence was found in a man younger than 35 who received the YFV17D yellow fever vaccine. Here the sequenced sample was PBMCs, taken roughly 46 days after the first yellow fever vaccination. The genes are TRBV30 and TRBJ2-1; maybe TRBD2 (6 bases). DNA for the CDR3: TGTGCCTGGAGCCGGACTACCTCCAGCCTACAGTTCTTC. Translated: CAWSRTTSSLQFF.